The 14 T cell receptor beta chains listed next were all sequenced from one sample in a study of early stage breast cancer tumors (dated by TCRdb to about 2017). Library preparation used the immunoSEQ multiplex PCR assay. TCRdb stores this immuneACCESS table with in-frame sequences only. Part of the clones is absent; in the studies checked, under half of the shortfall reflects unresolved V genes, and no reason is known for the rest. The sample table contains 20,000 to 25,000 clones; only one count was recorded for approximately 80% of them. The ten largest clones take up around 30% of the sample. The material sequenced was blood. The receptors shown here come from a person in their sixties with breast cancer.

The chain combines TRBV5-1 with TRBJ1-1; D possibly corresponds to TRBD1 (5 bases). The germline V and J ends were trimmed by 0 bases and 0 bases, with 15 bases remaining between them. Germline CDR1 and CDR2: SGHRS and YFSETQ. This CDR3 spans 17 amino acids. CDR3 residues: CASSLDSGRGLNTEAFF. CDR3 nucleotide sequence: TGCGCCAGCAGCTTGGACTCGGGAAGGGGCTTGAACACTGAAGCTTTCTTT.

The chain couples TRBV5-1 to TRBJ2-7, with 8 bases lining up with TRBD2. The CDR3 covers 15 residues. Germline CDR1 and CDR2: SGHRS and YFSETQ. J lost 0 bases, V lost 7 bases, and 9 bases had no gene match. The CDR3 here is CASQKLAGSSYEQYF. The CDR3 nucleotides read TGCGCCAGCCAAAAGCTAGCGGGTTCCTCCTACGAGCAGTACTTC.

The CDR3 reads CSVGPGTVETQYF. The CDR3 bases are TGCAGCGTCGGGCCCGGGACAGTGGAGACCCAGTACTTC. The chain is built from TRBV29-1 and TRBJ2-5, with TRBD1 identical over 7 bases. Germline CDR1 is SQVTM and CDR2 is ANQGSEA. The CDR3 loop spans 13 amino acids. The junction had 9 bases not matched to a gene; V was cut back by 6 bases and J by 5 bases. The full variable domain, with the rest looked up from reference TRBV29-1 and TRBJ2-5, is SAVISQKPSRDICQRGTSLTIQCQVDSQVTMMFWYRQQPGQSLTLIATANQGSEATYESGFVIDKFPISRPNLTFSTLTVSNMSPEDSSIYLCSVGPGTVETQYFGPGTRLLVL.

This clone was detected once. V is TRBV28 and J is TRBJ1-1, with D possibly being TRBD1 (5 bases). V was pared by 1 base and J by 3 bases, with 9 bases between. Germline CDR1 reads MDHEN; CDR2 reads SYDVKM. This CDR3 is 14 amino acids long. The CDR3, as DNA: TGTGCCAGCAGTTTATATCAGGGAGACACTGAAGCTTTCTTT. Residues: CASSLYQGDTEAFF.

The rearrangement uses TRBV7-3 and TRBJ2-7; 10 positions agree with TRBD2. The CDR3 is 14 residues long. From germline, CDR1 is SGHTA and CDR2 FQGTGA. J was trimmed by 3 bases and V by 5 bases; bases with no gene match: 4. Here the CDR3 reads CASSPSSGSYEQYF. For the CDR3, the DNA is TGTGCCAGCAGCCCCTCTAGCGGGAGCTACGAGCAGTACTTC.

The V and J genes are TRBV29-1 and TRBJ1-2; TRBD1 agrees at 10 bases. CDR3 length: 13 amino acids. Germline CDR1 and CDR2: SQVTM and ANQGSEA. V trimming: 3 bases; J trimming: 4 bases; junction bases outside the gene matches: 2. The CDR3: CSVETGGGYGYTF. CDR3 nucleotides: TGCAGCGTTGAGACAGGGGGCGGCTATGGCTACACCTTC.

The V call is TRBV5-1, the J call TRBJ2-5; 11 bases match TRBD2. The trim removed 1 base at V and 4 bases at J, leaving 6 bases unmatched. Germline CDR1 is SGHRS and CDR2 is YFSETQ. The CDR3 covers 16 residues. In nucleotides, the CDR3 is TGCGCCAGCAGCTTGAGCCTAGCGGGGGGTGGAGAGACCCAGTACTTC. Translated: CASSLSLAGGGETQYF.

This chain joins TRBV5-1 and TRBJ1-3, with D tentatively TRBD1 (5 bases). V shed 4 bases and J shed 0 bases, with 5 bases lying between them. Germline CDR1 and CDR2: SGHRS and YFSETQ. The CDR3 length is 13 residues. The DNA for the CDR3 is TGCGCCAGCAGCGGACACTCTGGAAACACCATATATTTT. Protein sequence: CASSGHSGNTIYF.

The rearrangement uses TRBV13 and TRBJ1-1; no clear D. This CDR3 comprises 14 residues. V was cut by 2 bases and J by 2 bases, with 9 bases left in between. Germline V gene lookup returns CDR1 PRHDT and CDR2 FYEKMQ (reference sequence). The CDR3 DNA reads as TGTGCCAGCAGCTTAAACCCCCCCAACACTGAAGCTTTCTTT. It encodes CASSLNPPNTEAFF.

The genes are TRBV12-5 and TRBJ1-1; unclear D gene. V shed 1 base and J shed 0 bases, with 3 bases lying between them. CDR1 and CDR2 (germline): LGHNT, FRNRAP. The CDR3 is made up of 13 amino acids. The CDR3 loop reads CASGLDLNTEAFF. In DNA form, the CDR3 reads TGTGCTAGTGGTTTGGACCTGAACACTGAAGCTTTCTTT.

This chain connects TRBV19 to TRBJ1-1; no clear D gene. CDR3 length: 17 residues. Per germline, CDR1 LNHDA and CDR2 SQIVND (reference sequence). V dropped 6 bases and J dropped 1 base, with 21 bases sitting between them. CDR3 in DNA: TGTGCCAGTAGCAGAAAGGCCCTCAGATTAGCGAACACTGAAGCTTTCTTT. Residues: CASSRKALRLANTEAFF. Full variable domain (missing parts from reference TRBV19 and TRBJ1-1): DGGITQSPKYLFRKEGQNVTLSCEQNLNHDAMYWYRQDPGQGLRLIYYSQIVNDFQKGDIAEGYSVSREKKESFPLTVTSAQKNPTAFYLCASSRKALRLANTEAFFGQGTRLTVV.

CDR3 amino acids: CASRMGLAVGEQYF. The DNA of the CDR3 is TGTGCCAGTAGGATGGGACTAGCGGTAGGGGAGCAGTACTTC. The chain employs TRBV19 and TRBJ2-7; 11 bases agree with TRBD2. The CDR3 contains 14 residues. Losses at the gene ends were 6 bases for V and 7 bases for J; bases not matched to a gene: 8. Germline CDR1 is LNHDA and CDR2 is SQIVND (reference sequence).

The chain carries TRBV6-5 and TRBJ1-1; D remains ambiguous. The V gene lost 7 bases and the J gene lost 1 base, with 16 bases spanning the gap. Germline CDR1 and CDR2: MNHEY and SVGAGI. The CDR3 consists of 15 residues. The DNA for the CDR3 is TGTGCCAGCACCCCACCCGGCCTTCCGAACACTGAAGCTTTCTTT. Translated: CASTPPGLPNTEAFF.

This clone has a handful of counts. The chain employs TRBV19 and TRBJ2-3, with 15 bases aligning to TRBD2. With V trimmed by 3 bases and J by 3 bases, 10 bases remained unmatched. Germline lookup yields CDR1 LNHDA and CDR2 SQIVND (reference sequence). The CDR3 is made up of 19 amino acids. CDR3 coding DNA: TGTGCCAGTAGTATTCCCCGGACTAGCGGGAGGGCCCGAACAGATACGCAGTATTTT. It codes for CASSIPRTSGRARTDTQYF.